Shown below are 3 T cell receptor beta chains from a single sample sequenced in a study of blood T cells in healthy people across ages. The second PCR ran about 6 to 12 cycles with a sample-barcoded 5' primer and J-beta primers. TCRdb ran MiXCR on the 5' RACE reads and lists one entry per CDR3 protein. The profile shows 700,000 to 950,000 distinct CDR3 sequences, about three fifths of them singletons. The sequencing input was blood. The receptors shown here come from a man aged 30 to 45 in good health.

The chain recombines TRBV6-5 with TRBJ1-2; D gene unclear. The V gene lost 4 bases and the J gene lost 3 bases, with 9 bases spanning the gap. CDR1 MNHEY and CDR2 SVGAGI come from the germline V gene. The CDR3 length is 13 residues. The CDR3 here is CASSSRIDYGYTF. Here the CDR3 DNA reads TGTGCCAGCAGTTCGCGGATAGACTATGGCTACACCTTC.

V and J are TRBV20-1 and TRBJ2-7; D remains ambiguous. The J call may be in error: the DNA end matches TRBJ2-5 better. From germline, CDR1 is DFQATT and CDR2 SNEGSKA (reference sequence). The CDR3 loop spans 13 amino acids. The CDR3 protein is CSAEPGTQETQYF. The CDR3 nucleotides read TGCAGTGCTGAGCCCGGAACGCAAGAGACCCAGTACTTC.

In DNA, the CDR3 is TGTGCCATCAGTAAACCGGGACAGGGAGGTTTCGGCTACACCTTC. Translating gives CAISKPGQGGFGYTF. The chain is built from TRBV10-3 and TRBJ1-2, with 9 positions matching TRBD1. The CDR3 runs 15 residues. CDR1 and CDR2 from the germline V gene are ENHRY and SYGVKD. With 5 bases clipped from V and 8 bases from J, the junction kept 12 bases outside the gene matches.